This T cell receptor beta chain was observed in a study of shared clonotypes between healthy human individuals. Whole-study results and caveats: Tissue TCR repertoires likely differ from these blood-only repertoires. Lower generation probabilities were found for non-shared clonotypes than for those shared by all four donors.

Per the study methods: ImmunoSEQ output lacked quality scores and full-length reads, limiting matched filtering. TCRdb's table, derived via immunoSEQ multiplex PCR, lists solely in-frame clones and lacks some. The D gene and trimming were derived from the DNA, and the V and J assignments and clone size from that table. The table has 2 million to 2.5 million clones, around 95% seen once; the top ten hold less than 0.15%. As regards this clone: Its antigen is as yet unknown. Within the sample, other DNA sequences also encode this same CDR3.

The study enrolled healthy HIV-negative adults without recent acute infections or vaccinations as donors. This CDR3 is built from 14 residues. Trimming stripped 1 base from V and 5 bases from J, with 9 bases between. Germline V gives CDR1 SGHRS, CDR2 YFSETQ. The rearrangement links TRBV5-1 to TRBJ2-2; tentative D call: TRBD1 (6 bases). Sequenced material: naive CD4+ T cells sorted from blood. Subset meaning: CD45RA+ positively selected. The receptor was derived from a man aged 18 to 35 in good health. CDR3 bases: TGCGCCAGCAGCTTGTCAGGGGAAACCGGGGAGCTGTTTTTT. Protein sequence: CASSLSGETGELFF.